The T cell receptor beta chain under discussion was sequenced for a study of Graves' ophthalmopathy and Graves' hyperthyroidism. Unmatched junction bases numbered 7, after V lost 7 bases and J lost 5 bases. The germline V gene encodes CDR1 SQVTM and CDR2 ANQGSEA. The CDR3 sequence is 12 residues long. CDR3 regions of TCR beta were amplified from RNA transcripts. In the first round, RT-PCR was carried out with HTBI primers, and a multiplex PCR formed the second round. TCRdb recomputed calls from the multiplex PCR reads with MiXCR, one row per CDR3 protein. The sample has 400,000 to 500,000 distinct CDR3 sequences; around a fifth are singletons. Ophthalmopathy absent within 18 months of follow-up marked hyperthyroidism as stable. Hyperthyroidism patients had new diagnoses, durations under 2 months, and ages of 18 to 65. No donor had other autoimmune disease, uncontrolled infection, pregnancy or lactation.

Sequencing was carried out using peripheral blood. The sequence was obtained from a woman aged 18-30 years with stable Graves' hyperthyroidism. The V call is TRBV29-1, the J call TRBJ2-5; 7 nucleotides match TRBD1. The CDR3, as DNA: TGCAGCGGTAACCACAGGGGTGAGACCCAGTACTTC. It translates to CSGNHRGETQYF.